This entry describes one TCR beta chain. Its recognized antigen is unknown. Base quality data are lacking; no much larger clone is found one base away. The CDR1 and CDR2 encoded by the germline V gene are SGHRS and YFSETQ. The CDR3 runs 16 amino acids, cysteine and phenylalanine included. CDR3 DNA is the only sequence kept; it has 48 bases, read in frame from the first base. Relative to germline, V is 0 bases shorter and J is 0 bases shorter, with 10 bases between their ends. Each collaborating institution followed its own protocols to collect whole blood in K2EDTA tubes. Collaborator samples were shipped for TCRbeta analysis as frozen whole blood, isolated PBMCs, or DNA extracted from either sample type. This specimen belongs to a study of blood T cell repertoires in COVID-19 (dated by TCRdb to 2020 to 2021). For the study in its entirety: Collaborator samples came from the United States, Italy and Spain and covered acute and convalescent phases of COVID-19. A de-identified subject ID, COVID-19 status, age in years and sex were almost always included in the sample metadata. The repertoires were released in a freely available public database intended as a resource for research on the immune response to SARS-CoV-2. Deeply sampled blood TCRbeta repertoires from subjects exposed to, actively infected with, or recovered from COVID-19 were included in the dataset. Where available, HLA class I and class II types were taken from metadata supplied by the sample provider and were not determined by assay-based typing. The prospective study material was composed of cDNA or gDNA derived from T cells, B-cell-depleted T cells, or PBMCs. The samples were drawn from the first 160 participants of the ongoing ImmuneRACE study and from 1,254 subjects provided by 6 global collaborators. What the research found in general, with its limitations: The amount of clinical and demographic metadata varied by source and participant and was provided uncurated.

TCRbeta CDR3 regions were amplified from genomic DNA using the immunoSEQ Assay, a bias-controlled multiplex PCR. Per the original workflow: The number of nucleated cells in each sample was estimated by amplification of reference gene primers within the assay. To quantify the absolute abundance of each unique TCRbeta CDR3 rearrangement, sequence reads were collapsed and filtered. For each sample, productive Simpson clonality was calculated by taking the square root of Simpson's diversity index across productive rearrangements. In its TCRdb copy, this immuneACCESS table keeps in-frame sequences only and misses some clones. Where compared with another copy, unresolved V genes explain less than half of these, and the others have no known cause. V and J calls and clone size are as listed in that table; D and trimming were resolved from the DNA. The sample table shows approximately 150,000 clones, and about 80% are seen once. In total, the top ten clones hold more than 1.5% of the sample.

The rearrangement combines TRBV5-1 with TRBJ1-5, and possibly TRBD1, on 6 matching bases. The receptor was isolated from a human donor in a cohort sampled during active COVID-19. The sample was peripheral blood. The DNA sequence is given as TGCGCCAGCAGCTTGGGCGGGGGCCCTAGCAATCAGCCCCAGCATTTT. This sequence encodes CASSLGGGPSNQPQHF.